Listed here is a single T cell receptor beta chain. How the authors handled the data: Nucleated cell counts were estimated from reference gene primer amplification. Data came from immunoSEQ multiplex PCR; TCRdb stores just in-frame clones and leaves some out. Clonal size and the V and J genes are those of that table, whereas D and trimming came from the DNA. The table has roughly 160,000 clones, more than 70% seen once. The data were taken from a study of blood T cell repertoires in COVID-19. Study-wide context: The origin of the acute and convalescent COVID-19 samples was the United States, Italy and Spain. The analysed material was cDNA or gDNA that came from T cells, B-cell-depleted T cells, or PBMCs.

CDR3 length equals 14 residues. The germline V and J ends were trimmed by 1 base and 8 bases, with 14 bases remaining between them. Germline assignment: CDR1 SGHTA and CDR2 FQGNSA. Sequencing used peripheral blood. The rearrangement uses TRBV7-2 and TRBJ1-2, with a tentative D call TRBD1 (5 bases). The sequence derives from a man in his forties or fifties who had recovered from COVID-19. The CDR3 loop reads CASSLGGRENGYTF. The CDR3 DNA reads as TGTGCCAGCAGCTTAGGGGGGAGGGAGAACGGCTACACCTTC.